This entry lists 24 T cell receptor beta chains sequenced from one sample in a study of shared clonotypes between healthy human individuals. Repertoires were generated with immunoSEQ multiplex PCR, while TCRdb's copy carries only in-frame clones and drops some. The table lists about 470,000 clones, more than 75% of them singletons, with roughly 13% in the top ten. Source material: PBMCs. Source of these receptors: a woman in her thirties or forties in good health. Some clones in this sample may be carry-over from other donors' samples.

Written as DNA, the CDR3 is TGTGCCAGCAGTTCGCCACGGACAGGGAGGACTGAAGCTTTCTTT. Translating it yields CASSSPRTGRTEAFF. This chain connects TRBV28 to TRBJ1-1, with 8 bases matching TRBD1. Trimming took 4 bases from V and 5 from J; bases not matched to a gene: 9. The CDR3 length is 15 residues. The germline CDR1 and CDR2 sequences are MDHEN and SYDVKM. The full variable domain, rest sourced from reference TRBV28 and TRBJ1-1, is DVKVTQSSRYLVKRTGEKVFLECVQDMDHENMFWYRQDPGLGLRLIYFSYDVKMKEKGDIPEGYSVSREKKERFSLILESASTNQTSMYLCASSSPRTGRTEAFFGQGTRLTVV.

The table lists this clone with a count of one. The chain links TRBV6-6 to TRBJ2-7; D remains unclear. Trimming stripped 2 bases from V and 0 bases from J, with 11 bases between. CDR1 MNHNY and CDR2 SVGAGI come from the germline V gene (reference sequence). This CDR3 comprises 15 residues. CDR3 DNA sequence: TGTGCCAGCAGTTACGTGACGGTAAGCTCCTACGAGCAGTACTTC. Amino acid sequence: CASSYVTVSSYEQYF.

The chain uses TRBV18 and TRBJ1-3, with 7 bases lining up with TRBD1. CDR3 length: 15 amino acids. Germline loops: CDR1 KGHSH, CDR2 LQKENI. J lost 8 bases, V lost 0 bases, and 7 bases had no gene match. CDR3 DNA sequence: TGTGCCAGCTCACCACCGGACAGGAGTCGGGACACCATATATTTT. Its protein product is CASSPPDRSRDTIYF.

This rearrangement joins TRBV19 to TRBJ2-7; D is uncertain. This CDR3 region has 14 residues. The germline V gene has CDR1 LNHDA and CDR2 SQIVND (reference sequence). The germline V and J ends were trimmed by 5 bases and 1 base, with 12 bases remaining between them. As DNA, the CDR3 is TGTGCCAGTAGTCCGCAAGACCATTCCTACGAGCAGTACTTC. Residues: CASSPQDHSYEQYF.

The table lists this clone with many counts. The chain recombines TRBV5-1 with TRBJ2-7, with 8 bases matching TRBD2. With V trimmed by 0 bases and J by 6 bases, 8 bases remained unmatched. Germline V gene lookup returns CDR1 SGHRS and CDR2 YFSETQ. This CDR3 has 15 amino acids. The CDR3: CASSLDGRAGGEQYF. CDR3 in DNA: TGCGCCAGCAGCTTGGACGGACGCGCGGGGGGCGAGCAGTACTTC.

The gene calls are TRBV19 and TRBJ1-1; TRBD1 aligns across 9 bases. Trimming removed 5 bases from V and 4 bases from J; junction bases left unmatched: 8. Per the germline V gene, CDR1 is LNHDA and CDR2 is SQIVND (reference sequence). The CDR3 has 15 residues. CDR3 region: CASSHRGRVGTEAFF. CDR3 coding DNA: TGTGCCAGTAGTCACAGGGGGCGGGTAGGCACTGAAGCTTTCTTT.

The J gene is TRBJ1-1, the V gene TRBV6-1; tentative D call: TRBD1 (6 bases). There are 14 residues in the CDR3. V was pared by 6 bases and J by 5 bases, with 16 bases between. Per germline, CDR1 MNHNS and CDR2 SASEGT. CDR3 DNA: TGTGCCAGCAGCCTACAGGGACGCATGACTGAAGCTTTCTTT. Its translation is CASSLQGRMTEAFF.

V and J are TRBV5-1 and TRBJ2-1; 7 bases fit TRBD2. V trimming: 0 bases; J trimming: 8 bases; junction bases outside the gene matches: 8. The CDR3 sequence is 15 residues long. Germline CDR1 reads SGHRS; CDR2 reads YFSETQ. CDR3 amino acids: CASSLDVGGVDEQFF. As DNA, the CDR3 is TGCGCCAGCAGCTTGGATGTGGGAGGGGTGGATGAGCAGTTCTTC.

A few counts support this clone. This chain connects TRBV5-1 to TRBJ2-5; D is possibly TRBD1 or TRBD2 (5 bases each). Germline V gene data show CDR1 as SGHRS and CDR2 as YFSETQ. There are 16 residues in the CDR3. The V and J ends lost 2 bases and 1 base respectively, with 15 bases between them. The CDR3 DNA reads TGCGCCAGCAGCTTCGGGGCGCAGGCCACCCAAGAGACCCAGTACTTC. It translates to CASSFGAQATQETQYF. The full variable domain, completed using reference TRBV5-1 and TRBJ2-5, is KAGVTQTPRYLIKTRGQQVTLSCSPISGHRSVSWYQQTPGQGLQFLFEYFSETQRNKGNFPGRFSGRQFSNSRSEMNVSTLELGDSALYLCASSFGAQATQETQYFGPGTRLLVL.

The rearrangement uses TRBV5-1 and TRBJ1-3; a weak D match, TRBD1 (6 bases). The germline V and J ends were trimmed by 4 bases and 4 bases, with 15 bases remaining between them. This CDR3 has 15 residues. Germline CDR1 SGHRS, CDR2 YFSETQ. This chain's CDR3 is CASSNTGPGGNTIYF. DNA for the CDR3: TGCGCCAGCAGCAATACAGGGCCGGGAGGAAACACCATATATTTT.

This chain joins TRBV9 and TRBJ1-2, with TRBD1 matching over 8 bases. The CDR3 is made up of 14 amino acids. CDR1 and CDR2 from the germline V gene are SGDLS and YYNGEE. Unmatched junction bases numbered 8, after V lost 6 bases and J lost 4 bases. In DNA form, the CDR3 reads TGTGCCAGCACCATCACCGGGACAGGCTATGGCTACACCTTC. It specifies CASTITGTGYGYTF.

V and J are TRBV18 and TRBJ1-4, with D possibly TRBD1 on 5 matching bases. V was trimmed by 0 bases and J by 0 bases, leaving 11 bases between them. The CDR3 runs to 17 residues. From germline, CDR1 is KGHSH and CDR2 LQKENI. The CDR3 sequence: CASSPPVGAATNEKLFF. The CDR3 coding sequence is TGTGCCAGCTCACCACCGGTCGGGGCCGCAACTAATGAAAAACTGTTTTTT.

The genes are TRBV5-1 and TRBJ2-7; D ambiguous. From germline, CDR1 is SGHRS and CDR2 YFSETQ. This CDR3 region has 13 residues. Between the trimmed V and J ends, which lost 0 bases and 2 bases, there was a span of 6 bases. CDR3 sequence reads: CASSLAPTYEQYF. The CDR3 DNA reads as TGCGCCAGCAGCTTGGCGCCCACCTACGAGCAGTACTTC.

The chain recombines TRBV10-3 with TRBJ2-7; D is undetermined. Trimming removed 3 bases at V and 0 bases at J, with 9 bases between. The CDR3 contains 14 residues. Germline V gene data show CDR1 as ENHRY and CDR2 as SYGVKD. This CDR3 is CAISDVLSSYEQYF. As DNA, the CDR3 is TGTGCCATCAGTGACGTATTGTCCTCCTACGAGCAGTACTTC.

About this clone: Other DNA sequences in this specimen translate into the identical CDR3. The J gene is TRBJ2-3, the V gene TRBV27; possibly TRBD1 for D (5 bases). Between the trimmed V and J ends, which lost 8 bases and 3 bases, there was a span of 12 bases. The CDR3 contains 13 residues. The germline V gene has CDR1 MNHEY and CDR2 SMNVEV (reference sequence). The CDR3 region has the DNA TGTGCCAGCGAAGGAAGGGGTACAGATACGCAGTATTTT. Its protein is CASEGRGTDTQYF.

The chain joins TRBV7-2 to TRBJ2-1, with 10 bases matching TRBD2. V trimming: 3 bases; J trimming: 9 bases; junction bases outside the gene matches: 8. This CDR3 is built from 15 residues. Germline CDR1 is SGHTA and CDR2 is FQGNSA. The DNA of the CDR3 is TGTGCCAGCAGCTTTGGACTAAGCGGGAGGGGTGAGCAGTTCTTC. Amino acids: CASSFGLSGRGEQFF. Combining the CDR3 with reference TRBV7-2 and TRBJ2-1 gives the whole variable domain GAGVSQSPSNKVTEKGKDVELRCDPISGHTALYWYRQSLGQGLEFLIYFQGNSAPDKSGLPSDRFSAERTGGSVSTLTIQRTQQEDSAVYLCASSFGLSGRGEQFFGPGTRLTVL.

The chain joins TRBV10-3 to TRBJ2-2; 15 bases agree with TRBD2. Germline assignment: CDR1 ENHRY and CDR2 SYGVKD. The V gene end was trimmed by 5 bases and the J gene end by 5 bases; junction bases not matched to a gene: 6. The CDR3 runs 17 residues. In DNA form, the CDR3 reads TGTGCCATCAGTCCCGCGGGACTAGCGGGAGGAACCGGGGAGCTGTTTTTT. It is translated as CAISPAGLAGGTGELFF.

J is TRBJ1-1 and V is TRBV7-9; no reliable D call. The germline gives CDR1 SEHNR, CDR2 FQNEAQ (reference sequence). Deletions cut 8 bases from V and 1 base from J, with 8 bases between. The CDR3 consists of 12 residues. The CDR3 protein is CASLSPNTEAFF. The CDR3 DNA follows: TGTGCCAGCCTATCCCCGAACACTGAAGCTTTCTTT. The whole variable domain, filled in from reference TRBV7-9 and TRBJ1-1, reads DTGVSQNPRHKITKRGQNVTFRCDPISEHNRLYWYRQTLGQGPEFLTYFQNEAQLEKSRLLSDRFSAERPKGSFSTLEIQRTEQGDSAMYLCASLSPNTEAFFGQGTRLTVV.

CDR3 sequence: CASSQDSSGANVLTF. The DNA for the CDR3 is TGTGCCAGCAGCCAAGATAGCTCTGGGGCCAACGTCCTGACTTTC. The chain has TRBV4-2 and TRBJ2-6; D is ambiguous. Trimming stripped 0 bases from V and 0 bases from J, with 3 bases between. Germline CDR1 and CDR2: LGHNA and YNFKEQ. The CDR3 is made up of 15 amino acids.

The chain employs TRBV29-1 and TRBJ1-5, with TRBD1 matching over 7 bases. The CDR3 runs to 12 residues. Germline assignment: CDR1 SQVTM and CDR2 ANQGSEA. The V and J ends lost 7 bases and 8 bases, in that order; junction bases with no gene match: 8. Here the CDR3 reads CSARQGGEPQHF. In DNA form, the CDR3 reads TGCAGCGCACGACAGGGAGGAGAGCCCCAGCATTTT. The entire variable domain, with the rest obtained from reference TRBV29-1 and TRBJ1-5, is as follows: SAVISQKPSRDICQRGTSLTIQCQVDSQVTMMFWYRQQPGQSLTLIATANQGSEATYESGFVIDKFPISRPNLTFSTLTVSNMSPEDSSIYLCSARQGGEPQHFGDGTRLSIL.

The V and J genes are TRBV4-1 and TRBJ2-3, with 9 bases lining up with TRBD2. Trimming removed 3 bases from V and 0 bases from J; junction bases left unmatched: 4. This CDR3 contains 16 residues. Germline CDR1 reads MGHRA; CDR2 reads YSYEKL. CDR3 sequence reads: CASSQVTSGSTDTQYF. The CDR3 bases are TGCGCCAGCAGCCAGGTGACTAGCGGAAGCACAGATACGCAGTATTTT.

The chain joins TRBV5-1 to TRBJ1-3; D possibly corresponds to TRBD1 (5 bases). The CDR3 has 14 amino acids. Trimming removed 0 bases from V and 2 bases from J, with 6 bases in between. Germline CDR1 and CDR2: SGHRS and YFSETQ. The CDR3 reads CASSLGQTGNTIYF. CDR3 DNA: TGCGCCAGCAGCTTGGGACAGACTGGAAACACCATATATTTT.

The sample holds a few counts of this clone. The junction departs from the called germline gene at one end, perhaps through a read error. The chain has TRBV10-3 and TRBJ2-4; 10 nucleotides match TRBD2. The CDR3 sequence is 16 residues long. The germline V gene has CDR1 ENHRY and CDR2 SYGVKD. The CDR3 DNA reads TGTGCCATCAAAGCGGGAGGGCCTGAGTCCAAAAACACTCAGTACTTC. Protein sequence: CAIKAGGPESKNTQYF.

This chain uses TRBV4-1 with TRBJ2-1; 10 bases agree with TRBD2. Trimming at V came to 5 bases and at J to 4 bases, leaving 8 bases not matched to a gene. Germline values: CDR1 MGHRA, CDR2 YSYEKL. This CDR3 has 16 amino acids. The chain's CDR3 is CASSARGLADYNEQFF. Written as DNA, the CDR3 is TGCGCCAGCAGCGCGAGAGGACTAGCGGATTACAATGAGCAGTTCTTC.